These 27 T cell receptor beta chains share one sample of origin, sequenced in a study of blood T cell repertoires in COVID-19. Some clones are missing from TCRdb's copy, which holds only in-frame ones; the method was immunoSEQ multiplex PCR. The table shows a few hundred thousand clones, with over 70% occurring only once. Material for sequencing was peripheral blood. The source of these receptors is a woman aged 70-85 years with acute or convalescent COVID-19.

The J gene is TRBJ2-5, the V gene TRBV4-2; 11 bases map to TRBD2. This CDR3 has 18 residues. The V gene end was trimmed by 0 bases and the J gene end by 2 bases; junction bases not matched to a gene: 8. Germline-derived CDR1 and CDR2 are LGHNA and YNFKEQ. CDR3 DNA: TGTGCCAGCAGCCAAGAAATAGCGGGGGGGAGGGAGCAAGAGACCCAGTACTTC. Its translation is CASSQEIAGGREQETQYF.

The chain carries TRBV10-3 and TRBJ1-2; no definite D call. Germline V CDR1 and CDR2: ENHRY, SYGVKD. This CDR3 spans 15 amino acids. Trimming stripped 0 bases from V and 0 bases from J, with 8 bases between. The CDR3 region is CAISESFGANYGYTF. DNA of the CDR3: TGTGCCATCAGTGAGTCTTTCGGAGCTAACTATGGCTACACCTTC.

This sequence joins TRBV10-3 and TRBJ2-3, with TRBD2 matching 7 bases. J gave up 0 bases and V 0 bases, and 6 bases lay outside the gene matches. Germline lookup yields CDR1 ENHRY and CDR2 SYGVKD. This CDR3 has 17 amino acids. Written as DNA, the CDR3 is TGTGCCATCAGTGAGTCGACAAGCGGGGATAGCACAGATACGCAGTATTTT. It codes for CAISESTSGDSTDTQYF.

The chain joins TRBV7-9 to TRBJ2-1; TRBD1 aligns across 7 bases. The CDR3 consists of 14 residues. V was pared by 6 bases and J by 4 bases, with 6 bases of the junction left unmatched. CDR1 and CDR2 from the germline V gene are SEHNR and FQNEAQ (reference sequence). The CDR3 nucleotides are TGTGCCAGCAGTCGGGACAGCGAATACAATGAGCAGTTCTTC. It yields the protein CASSRDSEYNEQFF.

The chain uses TRBV5-1 and TRBJ1-5; 7 bases agree with TRBD1. This CDR3 comprises 14 residues. V lost 0 bases, J lost 6 bases, and 3 bases stayed unmatched. The germline CDR1 and CDR2 sequences are SGHRS and YFSETQ. The CDR3: CASSLEGTVQPQHF. For the CDR3, the DNA is TGCGCCAGCAGCTTGGAGGGGACAGTTCAGCCCCAGCATTTT. Variable domain in full (rest from reference TRBV5-1 and TRBJ1-5): KAGVTQTPRYLIKTRGQQVTLSCSPISGHRSVSWYQQTPGQGLQFLFEYFSETQRNKGNFPGRFSGRQFSNSRSEMNVSTLELGDSALYLCASSLEGTVQPQHFGDGTRLSIL.

This chain uses TRBV5-5 with TRBJ1-5; TRBD1 might be the D (5 bases). The germline CDR1 and CDR2 sequences are SGHKS and YYEKEE (reference sequence). This CDR3 region has 14 residues. Trimming cost V 4 bases and J 4 bases, with 12 bases left between them. The CDR3 here is CASSAGTLNQPQHF. The CDR3 bases are TGTGCCAGCAGCGCTGGGACTTTAAATCAGCCCCAGCATTTT.

The chain recombines TRBV24-1 with TRBJ2-5; 8 nucleotides line up with TRBD1. Germline loops: CDR1 KGHDR, CDR2 SFDVKD. This CDR3 comprises 13 residues. J gave up 5 bases and V 5 bases, and 3 bases lay outside the gene matches. Here the CDR3 reads CATSGDRGETQYF. The CDR3 DNA sequence: TGTGCCACCAGTGGCGACAGGGGTGAGACCCAGTACTTC.

In this sample, this clone turned up once. CDR3 in DNA: TGTGCCAGCTCACCCGACAGGTACTATGGCTACACCTTC. It translates to CASSPDRYYGYTF. The rearrangement links TRBV18 to TRBJ1-2; D may be TRBD1 (6 bases). This CDR3 spans 13 amino acids. Per germline, CDR1 KGHSH and CDR2 LQKENI. The germline V and J ends were trimmed by 3 bases and 3 bases, with 8 bases remaining between them.

This CDR3 reads CASSVDWRGGRYEQYF. The DNA of the CDR3 is TGTGCCAGCAGCGTAGATTGGCGGGGGGGCCGCTACGAGCAGTACTTC. This chain links TRBV9 with TRBJ2-7, with TRBD2 identical over 9 bases. Losses at the gene ends were 0 bases for V and 3 bases for J; bases not matched to a gene: 7. CDR1 and CDR2 (germline): SGDLS, YYNGEE. The CDR3 totals 16 residues.

This sequence joins TRBV5-5 and TRBJ2-5, with TRBD1 identical over 7 bases. The CDR3 extends over 16 amino acids. CDR1 SGHKS and CDR2 YYEKEE come from the germline V gene (reference sequence). Trimming at V came to 0 bases and at J to 4 bases, leaving 9 bases not matched to a gene. Here the CDR3 DNA reads TGTGCCAGCAGCTTGGGAGCGACAGGGAAGGGAGAGACCCAGTACTTC. Protein sequence: CASSLGATGKGETQYF.

The chain uses TRBV18 and TRBJ2-7; D may be TRBD2 (6 bases). CDR3 length equals 14 residues. The V and J ends lost 5 bases and 0 bases respectively, with 11 bases between them. Per germline, CDR1 KGHSH and CDR2 LQKENI. The CDR3: CASSSGLSSYEQYF. The CDR3 bases are TGTGCCAGCTCATCGGGACTCTCCTCCTACGAGCAGTACTTC.

This chain joins TRBV2 and TRBJ2-7; the D gene is possibly TRBD2 (6 bases). The CDR3 has 13 amino acids. V gave up 6 bases and J gave up 7 bases, with 16 bases separating them. CDR1 and CDR2 from the germline V gene are SNHLY and FYNNEI. CDR3 loop: CASRTRASEEQYF. The CDR3 nucleotides are TGTGCCAGCAGGACTCGGGCTAGCGAAGAGCAGTACTTC.

J is TRBJ1-4 and V is TRBV6-5; D is possibly TRBD1 (5 bases). CDR3 length: 15 amino acids. V lost 0 bases and J lost 4, with 9 bases in between. Germline assignment: CDR1 MNHEY and CDR2 SVGAGI. In nucleotides, the CDR3 is TGTGCCAGCAGTTACTCGGGGAGGGGTAATGAAAAACTGTTTTTT. Translation gives CASSYSGRGNEKLFF.

The CDR3 sequence: CASGAQDNYGYTF. The CDR3 bases are TGTGCCAGCGGGGCACAGGATAACTATGGCTACACCTTC. The genes are TRBV27 and TRBJ1-2, with D perhaps TRBD1 (5 bases). Per germline, CDR1 MNHEY and CDR2 SMNVEV (reference sequence). V dropped 8 bases and J dropped 1 base, with 11 bases sitting between them. This CDR3 is 13 amino acids long.

V and J are TRBV6-2 or TRBV6-3 and TRBJ2-5, with 9 bases matching TRBD2. V lost 4 bases, J lost 4 bases, and 7 bases stayed unmatched. Germline CDR1 MNHEY, CDR2 SVGEGT. CDR3 length equals 15 residues. DNA for the CDR3: TGTGCCAGCAGTTCGGGACTAGCTCTCGGAGAGACCCAGTACTTC. As protein: CASSSGLALGETQYF.

About this clone itself: Other DNA sequences in this sample translate to the same CDR3. The V gene is TRBV5-1, the J gene TRBJ2-5; 10 bases align to TRBD2. The V gene end was trimmed by 4 bases and the J gene end by 4 bases; junction bases not matched to a gene: 7. CDR1 and CDR2 (germline): SGHRS, YFSETQ. The CDR3 runs 15 residues. In DNA, the CDR3 is TGCGCCAGCAGCCTCGGGACTAGCGAAGGAGAGACCCAGTACTTC. Translating it yields CASSLGTSEGETQYF.

This chain joins TRBV10-3 and TRBJ2-3; 8 bases agree with TRBD1. The CDR3 contains 13 residues. Germline values: CDR1 ENHRY, CDR2 SYGVKD. J lost 6 bases, V lost 6 bases, and 5 bases had no gene match. CDR3 bases: TGTGCCATCAGGACAGGGGCGGGGGATACGCAGTATTTT. As protein: CAIRTGAGDTQYF.

The V gene is TRBV9, the J gene TRBJ2-1; 9 positions agree with TRBD2. Trimming cost V 0 bases and J 9 bases; bases outside gene matches: 7. Germline CDR1 and CDR2: SGDLS and YYNGEE. The CDR3 covers 15 residues. DNA for the CDR3: TGTGCCAGCAGCGTAGCGGCTAGCGGGGTTCGTGAGCAGTTCTTC. Its protein product is CASSVAASGVREQFF.

Here the CDR3 DNA reads TGTGCCAGCAGTTTCGTAGACAGCTCCTACGAGCAGTACTTC. Protein product: CASSFVDSSYEQYF. The rearrangement uses TRBV6-5 and TRBJ2-7; TRBD1 might be the D (5 bases). This CDR3 comprises 14 residues. Germline V gives CDR1 MNHEY, CDR2 SVGAGI. The V gene lost 4 bases and the J gene lost 0 bases, with 10 bases spanning the gap.

The chain links TRBV5-1 to TRBJ2-5; no firm D call. The CDR3 contains 15 residues. The V end lost 0 bases, the J end lost 5 bases, and 14 bases lay between the germline ends. Germline V gives CDR1 SGHRS, CDR2 YFSETQ. The chain's CDR3 is CASSLEPPPRETQYF. The CDR3 nucleotides read TGCGCCAGCAGCTTGGAACCCCCGCCCCGGGAGACCCAGTACTTC.

This chain uses TRBV5-8 with TRBJ2-5; the D gene is possibly TRBD1 (6 bases). This CDR3 is 16 amino acids long. Germline V CDR1 and CDR2: SGHTS, YDEGEE. V shed 0 bases and J shed 5 bases, with 17 bases lying between them. Written as DNA, the CDR3 is TGTGCCAGCAGCTTGGGTACAGGGATGGCTTGGGAGACCCAGTACTTC. This gives the protein CASSLGTGMAWETQYF.

This chain connects TRBV5-6 to TRBJ2-3, with 10 bases that match TRBD2. Germline V gene lookup returns CDR1 SGHDT and CDR2 YYEEEE. With V trimmed by 2 bases and J by 15 bases, 6 bases remained unmatched. The CDR3 runs 12 residues. Here the CDR3 reads CASSFPGTSVYF. The CDR3 DNA reads as TGTGCCAGCAGCTTCCCCGGGACTAGCGTTTATTTT.

The sample holds a few counts of this clone. The chain uses TRBV6-5 and TRBJ1-4; unclear D gene. The CDR3 is made up of 15 amino acids. Per germline, CDR1 MNHEY and CDR2 SVGAGI. The V end lost 8 bases, the J end lost 3 bases, and 16 bases lay between the germline ends. CDR3 nucleotide sequence: TGTGCCAGCGCGATTTTGAGAGCCCCTAATGAAAAACTGTTTTTT. This translates into CASAILRAPNEKLFF.

This rearrangement joins TRBV9 to TRBJ1-2; unclear D gene. The germline V and J ends were trimmed by 0 bases and 8 bases, with 14 bases remaining between them. Germline CDR1 SGDLS, CDR2 YYNGEE. This CDR3 is 14 amino acids long. The CDR3 DNA reads TGTGCCAGCAGCGTAGAGGGAGGGCCGGGGGGCTACACCTTC. This encodes CASSVEGGPGGYTF.

The chain uses TRBV15 and TRBJ1-2, with D unresolved. The germline V and J ends were trimmed by 3 bases and 4 bases, with 12 bases remaining between them. The CDR3 covers 14 residues. Looked up from germline, CDR1 is LNHNV and CDR2 is YYDKDF (reference sequence). The CDR3 here is CATSSPGLIYGYTF. DNA for the CDR3: TGTGCCACCAGCAGTCCTGGCTTAATCTATGGCTACACCTTC.

J is TRBJ2-3 and V is TRBV2, with 8 bases lining up with TRBD2. The germline gives CDR1 SNHLY, CDR2 FYNNEI. V lost 4 bases, J lost 5 bases, and 8 bases stayed unmatched. This CDR3 region has 15 residues. CDR3 DNA sequence: TGTGCCAGCAGTGTATCACGGGGGGGTAAAGATACGCAGTATTTT. Protein product: CASSVSRGGKDTQYF.

This clone has just one count. V and J are TRBV5-6 and TRBJ2-7; TRBD1 might be the D (7 bases). V was shortened by 4 bases and J by 3 bases, with 14 bases between the two germline ends. The V gene's germline CDR1 is SGHDT and CDR2 YYEEEE. CDR3 length: 14 residues. The CDR3 region is CASSPHRGGYEQYV. The CDR3 DNA reads as TGTGCCAGCAGCCCCCACAGGGGAGGCTACGAGCAGTACGTC.